In this sample, the clone carrying this TCR beta chain turned up many times. The CDR3 contains 15 residues. Per the germline V gene, CDR1 is MNHNS and CDR2 is SASEGT. J lost 2 bases, V lost 6 bases, and 9 bases had no gene match. This specimen belongs to a study of T-cell reconstitution after alpha-beta-depleted transplantation in children. Preparation of the TCRbeta library used unique molecular identifiers. MiXCR, run by TCRdb on the PCR reads, gives a single entry per CDR3 protein. The table records roughly 190,000 distinct CDR3 sequences, about 14% of them present only once. The sample consisted of PBMCs from the stem cell graft donor, taken from the stem cell graft. V usage is TRBV6-1 and J usage is TRBJ1-1; 7 nucleotides agree with TRBD1. This clonotype originated in a human donor who donated a stem cell graft to a child with acute lymphoblastic leukemia. CDR3 amino acids: CASSNRGGENTEAFF. The CDR3 DNA follows: TGTGCCAGCAGCAACAGGGGTGGGGAAAACACTGAAGCTTTCTTT.